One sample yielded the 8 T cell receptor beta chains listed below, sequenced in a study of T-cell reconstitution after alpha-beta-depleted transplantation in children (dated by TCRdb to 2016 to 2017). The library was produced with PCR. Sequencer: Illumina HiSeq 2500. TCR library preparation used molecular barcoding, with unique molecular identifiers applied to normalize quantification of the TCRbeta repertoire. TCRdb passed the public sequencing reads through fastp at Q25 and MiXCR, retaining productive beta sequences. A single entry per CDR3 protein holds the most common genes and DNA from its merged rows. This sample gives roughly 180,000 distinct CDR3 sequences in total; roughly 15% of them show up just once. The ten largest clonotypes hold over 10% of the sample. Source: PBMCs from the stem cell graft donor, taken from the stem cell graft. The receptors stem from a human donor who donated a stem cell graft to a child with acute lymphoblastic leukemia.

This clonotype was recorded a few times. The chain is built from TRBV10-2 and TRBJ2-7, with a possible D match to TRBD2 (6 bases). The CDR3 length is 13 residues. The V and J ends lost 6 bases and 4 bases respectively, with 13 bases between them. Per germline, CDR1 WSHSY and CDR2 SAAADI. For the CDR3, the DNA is TGCGCCAGCAGCGGGGACTCCGCGTACGAGCAGTACTTC. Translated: CASSGDSAYEQYF.

CDR3 bases: TGCAGTGCTAGAGTCCCCGGGGCGGGGGAGCAGTTCTTC. This encodes CSARVPGAGEQFF. V and J are TRBV20-1 and TRBJ2-1; perhaps TRBD2 as D (6 bases). V lost 1 base, J lost 10 bases, and 14 bases lay in between. CDR3 length equals 13 residues. Germline CDR1 and CDR2: DFQATT and SNEGSKA (reference sequence).

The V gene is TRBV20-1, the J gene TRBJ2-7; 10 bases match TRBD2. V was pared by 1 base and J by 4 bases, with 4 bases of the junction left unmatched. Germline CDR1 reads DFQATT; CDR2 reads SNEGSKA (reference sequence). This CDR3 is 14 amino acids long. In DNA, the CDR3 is TGCAGTGCTAGAGCTAGCGGGAGTCAGTACGAGCAGTACTTC. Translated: CSARASGSQYEQYF.

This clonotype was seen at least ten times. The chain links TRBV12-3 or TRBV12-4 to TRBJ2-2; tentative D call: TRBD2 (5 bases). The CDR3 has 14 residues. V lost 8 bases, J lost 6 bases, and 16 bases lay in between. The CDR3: CASGEAEAAGELFF. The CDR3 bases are TGTGCCAGCGGGGAAGCGGAGGCGGCCGGGGAGCTGTTTTTT.

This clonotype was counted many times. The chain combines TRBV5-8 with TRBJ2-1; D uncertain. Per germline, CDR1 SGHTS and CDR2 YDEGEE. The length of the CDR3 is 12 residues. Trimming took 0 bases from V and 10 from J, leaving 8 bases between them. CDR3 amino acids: CASSLVGMEQFF. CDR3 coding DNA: TGTGCCAGCAGCTTGGTAGGGATGGAGCAGTTCTTC. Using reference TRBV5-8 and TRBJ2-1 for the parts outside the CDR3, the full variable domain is EAGVTQSPTHLIKTRGQQATLRCSPISGHTSVYWYQQALGLGLQFLLWYDEGEERNRGNFPPRFSGRQFPNYSSELNVNALELEDSALYLCASSLVGMEQFFGPGTRLTVL.

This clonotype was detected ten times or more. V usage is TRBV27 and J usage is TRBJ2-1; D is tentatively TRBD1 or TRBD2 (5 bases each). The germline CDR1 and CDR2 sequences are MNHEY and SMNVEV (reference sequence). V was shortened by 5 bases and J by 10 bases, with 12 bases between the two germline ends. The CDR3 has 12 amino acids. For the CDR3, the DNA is TGTGCCAGCAGTCCTACCGGGACGGAGCAGTTCTTC. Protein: CASSPTGTEQFF.

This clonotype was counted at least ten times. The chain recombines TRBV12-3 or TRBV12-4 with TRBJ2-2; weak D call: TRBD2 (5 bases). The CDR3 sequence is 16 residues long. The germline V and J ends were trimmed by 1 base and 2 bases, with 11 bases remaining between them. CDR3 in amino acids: CASSLVSEGNTGELFF. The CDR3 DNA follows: TGTGCCAGCAGTTTAGTAAGCGAGGGAAACACCGGGGAGCTGTTTTTT.

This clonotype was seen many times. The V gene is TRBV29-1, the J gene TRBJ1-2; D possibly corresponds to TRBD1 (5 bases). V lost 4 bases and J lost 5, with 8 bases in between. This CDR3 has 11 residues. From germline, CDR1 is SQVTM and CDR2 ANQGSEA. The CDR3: CSVAEGYGYTF. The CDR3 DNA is TGCAGCGTTGCGGAGGGGTATGGCTACACCTTC. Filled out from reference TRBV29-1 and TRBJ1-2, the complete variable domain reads SAVISQKPSRDICQRGTSLTIQCQVDSQVTMMFWYRQQPGQSLTLIATANQGSEATYESGFVIDKFPISRPNLTFSTLTVSNMSPEDSSIYLCSVAEGYGYTFGSGTRLTVV.